The rows below give T cell receptor beta chains drawn from one sample of a study of CD8 T cells in Susac syndrome. TCRdb itself ran the immunoSEQ multiplex PCR reads through MiXCR, one entry per CDR3 protein. The data contain 400,000 to 550,000 distinct CDR3 sequences, 75% to 90% of them singletons. The source material was CD8+ T cells from PBMCs. These receptors all come from a human donor with multiple sclerosis. The CDR3 runs from the conserved cysteine through the conserved F or W. Each record gives: J gene, V gene, clone size, D gene, CDR3 DNA, CDR3 protein. D genes are given only for firm matches. Rows may omit the clone size; those that give it use once, few, many or a size class.

>TRBJ1-1|TRBV27|.|.
TGTGCCAGCAGTTTACATCCAGCAAACACTGAAGCTTTCTTT
CASSLHPANTEAFF
>TRBJ2-7|TRBV27|.|TRBD1
TGTGCCAGCAGTCCAATCCCCGGGACAGAAATATCCTACGAGCAGTACTTC
CASSPIPGTEISYEQYF
>TRBJ2-3|TRBV21-1|.|.
TGTGCCAGCAGCAAAGAGAGCAGAGGCACAGATACGCAGTATTTT
CASSKESRGTDTQYF
>TRBJ1-1|TRBV28|.|.
TGTGCCAGCTACCCCGGGGGGGCTGAGGACACTGAAGCTTTCTTT
CASYPGGAEDTEAFF
>TRBJ2-2|TRBV5-4|.|TRBD1
TGTGCCAGCAGCCCCCCGGACAGGGGATGGGACACCGGGGAGCTGTTTTTT
CASSPPDRGWDTGELFF
>TRBJ1-1|TRBV3-1|.|TRBD1
TGTGCCAGCAGCCAAGAAGCAGGGGGAGACACTGAAGCTTTCTTT
CASSQEAGGDTEAFF
>TRBJ1-1|TRBV5-6|.|.
TGTGCCAGCAGCCCCGGTGGGGGGTTCGCTGAAGCTTCCTTT
CASSPGGGFAEASF
>TRBJ2-7|TRBV4-1|.|.
TGCGCCAGCAGCCGGACAGACGCCTACGAGCAGTACTTC
CASSRTDAYEQYF
>TRBJ2-4|TRBV7-9|.|TRBD1
TGTGCCAGCAGCTCCAAAAATAACGGACAGGGGATTAGGTTGGACATTCAGTACTTC
CASSSKNNGQGIRLDIQYF
>TRBJ2-1|TRBV7-6|.|TRBD2
TGTGCCAGCAGCTTATATCAGGCTAGCGGGACCTCCTACAATGAGCAGTTCTTC
CASSLYQASGTSYNEQFF
>TRBJ1-1|TRBV7-2|once|.
TGTGCCAGCAGCCCCTGGACGGGAGGAGGGCCAGAGGCTTTCTTT
CASSPWTGGGPEAFF
>TRBJ1-2|TRBV4-1|once|.
TGCGCCAGCAGCCACCCGGCGCAGGGTTGGTATGGCTACACCTTC
CASSHPAQGWYGYTF
>TRBJ2-3|TRBV6-1|.|TRBD1
TGTGCCATCTACCAGGGGACAGGGAGCACAGATACGCAGTATTTT
CAIYQGTGSTDTQYF
>TRBJ2-3|TRBV5-6|.|.
TGTGCCAGCAGCCAGAGTGCTGCCACAGATACGCAGTATTTT
CASSQSAATDTQYF
>TRBJ1-2|TRBV20-1|.|TRBD1
TGCAGTGCTTGCGAGAGGACAGGGGGCAATGGCTACACCTTC
CSACERTGGNGYTF
>TRBJ2-5|TRBV20-1|.|TRBD2
TGCAGTGCGGGAAGTAGCGGGAACTACCAAGAGACCCAGTACTTC
CSAGSSGNYQETQYF
>TRBJ2-7|TRBV4-1|.|.
TGCGCCAGCAGCCAAGGCAGCTCCATCTCCTACGAGCAGTACTTC
CASSQGSSISYEQYF
>TRBJ2-1|TRBV11-2|.|TRBD2
TGTGCCAGCAGCGACTGGACTAGCGGGAGATCGGACAATGAGCAGTTCTTC
CASSDWTSGRSDNEQFF
>TRBJ2-1|TRBV3-1|.|.
TGTGCCAGCAGCCAAGAGGGCGGGCCCTCCTACAATGAGCAGTTCTTC
CASSQEGGPSYNEQFF
>TRBJ1-1|TRBV14|once|.
TGTGCCAGCAGCCTTAAAGGGTCAGGACTTGAAGCTTTCTTT
CASSLKGSGLEAFF
>TRBJ1-5|TRBV4-2|once|.
TGTGCCAGCAGCCAAGGGGGCACGGGGCAGCCCCAGCATTTT
CASSQGGTGQPQHF
>TRBJ1-4|TRBV12-3/TRBV12-4|.|TRBD1
TGTGCAATCACAGGGGTCCCAGGGGAAAAACTGTTTTTT
CAITGVPGEKLFF
>TRBJ2-1|TRBV27|.|TRBD2
TGTGCCAGCAGTTGGGTAGCGGGAGAAAATGAGCAGTTCTTC
CASSWVAGENEQFF
>TRBJ2-7|TRBV18|once|.
TGTGCCAGCTCACCCACTGACGGCGGGGGCACCTACGAGCAGTACTTC
CASSPTDGGGTYEQYF
>TRBJ1-2|TRBV18|.|.
TGTGCCAGCGCCGACCTCGGACAGTCTTATGGCTACACCTTC
CASADLGQSYGYTF
>TRBJ2-7|TRBV11-2|.|.
TGTGCCAGCAGCTTAGATTGGGACATCTCCTACGAGCAGTACTTC
CASSLDWDISYEQYF
>TRBJ2-2|TRBV6-5|.|.
TGTGCCAGCAGTACGCATATCACCGGGGAGCTGTTTTTT
CASSTHITGELFF
>TRBJ1-2|TRBV15|.|TRBD1
TGTGCCACCAGCCAAACCGGGACAGGGGCTGGGCATGGCTACACCTTC
CATSQTGTGAGHGYTF
>TRBJ1-2|TRBV30|.|.
TGTGCCTGGAATGCAGGGGCCTATGGCTACACCTTC
CAWNAGAYGYTF